This entry features one TCR beta chain sequence. This sample was taken from a study of blood T cell repertoires in COVID-19. Per germline, CDR1 MNHEY and CDR2 SMNVEV (reference sequence). Germline trimming cut 3 bases from V and 7 bases from J; bases unmatched to any gene: 21. The CDR3 is made up of 19 amino acids. The authors' processing: From reference gene primer amplification, estimates of nucleated cell counts were derived. Measured with immunoSEQ multiplex PCR; TCRdb has only the in-frame clones, and not every one. That table is the source of V, J and clone size, and D and trimming were worked out from the DNA. The sample lists about 210,000 clones, around 82% occurring once.

This TCR derives from a woman in her 40s with acute or convalescent COVID-19. Sample: peripheral blood. The V call is TRBV27, the J call TRBJ1-1, with 9 bases matching TRBD1. The CDR3 sequence: CASSFNPGQGEFGTYEAFF. The CDR3 bases are TGTGCCAGCAGTTTTAACCCGGGACAGGGCGAGTTTGGGACTTATGAAGCTTTCTTT.